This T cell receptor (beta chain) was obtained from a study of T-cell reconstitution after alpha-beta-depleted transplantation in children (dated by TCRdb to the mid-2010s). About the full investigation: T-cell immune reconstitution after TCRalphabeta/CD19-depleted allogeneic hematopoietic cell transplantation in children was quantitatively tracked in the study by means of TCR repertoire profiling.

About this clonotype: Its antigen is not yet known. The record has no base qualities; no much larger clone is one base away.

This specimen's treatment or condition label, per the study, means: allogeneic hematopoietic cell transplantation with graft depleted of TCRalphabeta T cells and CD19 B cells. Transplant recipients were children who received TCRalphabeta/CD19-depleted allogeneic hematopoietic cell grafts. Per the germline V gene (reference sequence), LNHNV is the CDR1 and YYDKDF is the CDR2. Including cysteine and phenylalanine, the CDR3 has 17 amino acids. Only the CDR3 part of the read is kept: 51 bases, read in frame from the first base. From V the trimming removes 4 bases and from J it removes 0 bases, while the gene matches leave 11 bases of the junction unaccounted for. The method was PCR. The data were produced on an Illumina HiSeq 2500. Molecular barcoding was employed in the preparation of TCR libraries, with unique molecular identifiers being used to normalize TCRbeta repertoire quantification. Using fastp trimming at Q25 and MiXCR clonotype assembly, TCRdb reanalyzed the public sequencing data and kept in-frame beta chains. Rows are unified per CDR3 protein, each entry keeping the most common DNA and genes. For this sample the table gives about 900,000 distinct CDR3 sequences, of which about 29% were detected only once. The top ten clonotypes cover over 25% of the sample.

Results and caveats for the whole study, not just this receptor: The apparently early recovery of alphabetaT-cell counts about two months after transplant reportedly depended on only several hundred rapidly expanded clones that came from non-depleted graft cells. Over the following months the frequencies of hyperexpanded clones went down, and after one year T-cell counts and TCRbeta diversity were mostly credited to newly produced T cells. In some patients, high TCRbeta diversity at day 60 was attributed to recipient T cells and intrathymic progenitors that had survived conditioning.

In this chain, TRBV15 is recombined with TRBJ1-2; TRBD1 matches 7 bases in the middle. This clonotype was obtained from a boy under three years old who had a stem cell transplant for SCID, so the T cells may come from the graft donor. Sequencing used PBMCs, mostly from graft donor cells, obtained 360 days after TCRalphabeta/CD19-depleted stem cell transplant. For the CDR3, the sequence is CATSIDRDSESNYGYTF. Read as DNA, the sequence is TGTGCCACCAGCATCGACCGGGACAGTGAGTCTAACTATGGCTACACCTTC.